This T cell receptor (beta chain) was found in a study of Ad26.COV2.S vaccination and SARS-CoV-2 variants. Study details: This donor came from the COV1001 trial of Ad26.COV2.S. By the intramuscular route, Ad26.COV2.S was given once, or twice 56 days apart.

Sequenced by immunoSEQ multiplex PCR; TCRdb stores in-frame clones only, minus some. The sample records around 320,000 clones, 85% being singletons. Treatment reported: about 20 received Ad26.COV2.S at low or high dose, single or two shots; about 5 received placebo; per-sample allocation not given. The samples were gathered on day 63 after the first injection of vaccine or placebo. It was Wuhan-strain SARS-CoV-2 spike that the Ad26 vaccine vector expressed. Germline V gene sequence: CDR1 SNHLY, CDR2 FYNNEI. The CDR3 contains 13 residues. Trimming pared 6 bases from V and 9 bases from J, leaving 15 bases between. Of note for this clone: Its target is unknown.

General study points: Vaccinees and placebo recipients showed similar non-spike TCR breadth.

The starting material was peripheral blood, obtained in a trial of Ad26.COV2.S vaccine versus placebo. V gene TRBV2 combines with J gene TRBJ1-5; unclear D gene. The sequence was collected from a person between 18 and 60 years old who received the Ad26.COV2.S COVID-19 vaccine or a placebo. Written as DNA, the CDR3 is TGTGCCAGCAGCCCGGCGCCGGGAGCGCCCCAGCATTTT. It yields the protein CASSPAPGAPQHF. Based on the CDR3 plus reference TRBV2 and TRBJ1-5, the full variable domain is EPEVTQTPSHQVTQMGQEVILRCVPISNHLYFYWYRQILGQKVEFLVSFYNNEISEKSEIFDDQFSVERPDGSNFTLKIRSTKLEDSAMYFCASSPAPGAPQHFGDGTRLSIL.